The rows below give T cell receptor beta chains drawn from one sample of a study of human T cells and chemical hapten exposure. Via MiXCR, TCRdb re-called the RACE reads, giving one row per CDR3 protein. The table has 380,000 or so distinct CDR3 sequences, 5% to 6.5% seen once. The starting material was whole blood, obtained in connection with sensitization to the hapten diphenylcyclopropenone (DPC). Receptor source: a woman aged 18-29 years with alopecia areata. Some clones in this sample may be carry-over from other donors' samples. The CDR3 runs from the conserved cysteine through the conserved F or W. A D gene is named only where the DNA matches it firmly. For some rows the clone size is stated as once, few or many, or as a class when expanded; others skip it.

V	J	length	size	D	DNA	CDR3
TRBV4-2	TRBJ1-6	19	once	TRBD1	TGTGCCAGCAGCCAAGATAACACAGGGGGCAGCTCCTATAATTCACCCCTCCACTTT	CASSQDNTGGSSYNSPLHF
TRBV15	TRBJ2-7	15	.	.	TGTGCCACCAGCAGAGAGGGAAAAGCCACCTACGAGCAGTACTTC	CATSREGKATYEQYF
TRBV9	TRBJ1-2	15	.	TRBD1	TGTGCCAGCAGCGTAGTGTTGGGACAGAACTATGGCTACACCTTC	CASSVVLGQNYGYTF
TRBV19	TRBJ1-5	14	.	.	TGTGCCAGTAGCCCCTCGAATAGCAATCAGCCCCAGCATTTT	CASSPSNSNQPQHF
TRBV7-6	TRBJ1-2	13	once	.	TGTGCCAGCAGCTTAAACGGGGACGATGGCTACACCTTC	CASSLNGDDGYTF
TRBV12-3/TRBV12-4	TRBJ2-1	14	.	.	TGTGCCAGCAGTTCGACAGGTCCCAAGAATGAGCAGTTCTTC	CASSSTGPKNEQFF
TRBV6-2/TRBV6-3	TRBJ1-2	17	few	TRBD1	TGTGCCAGCAGTTACGACGGATCCCCGGGACAGTACTATGGCTACACCTTC	CASSYDGSPGQYYGYTF
TRBV21-1	TRBJ1-1	14	many	.	TGTGCCAGCAGCGAAAGGACTGTGAGGACTGAAGCTTTCTTT	CASSERTVRTEAFF
TRBV9	TRBJ2-7	16	.	TRBD1	TGTGCCAGCAGCGTAGGGTTAGGGACAGGGATCTCCGAGCAGTACTTC	CASSVGLGTGISEQYF
TRBV6-1	TRBJ1-1	13	.	.	TGTGCCAGCAGACGGGAGTTGAACACTGAAGCTTTCTTT	CASRRELNTEAFF
TRBV6-2/TRBV6-3	TRBJ2-6	13	many	.	TGTGCCAGCATGGCAGCTGGGGCCAACGTCCTGACTTTC	CASMAAGANVLTF
TRBV13	TRBJ2-7	15	few	TRBD2	TGTGCCAGCAGTTACCAGGGCGGGGGGCACTACGAGCAGTACTTC	CASSYQGGGHYEQYF
TRBV10-3	TRBJ2-7	13	many	.	TGTGCCATCAGTGAGTCACAGAGCTACGAGCAGTACTTC	CAISESQSYEQYF
TRBV10-3	TRBJ2-6	14	.	.	TGTGCCATCAGTGTAGCCCCTGGGGCCAACGTCCTGACTTTC	CAISVAPGANVLTF
TRBV9	TRBJ2-3	15	.	TRBD1	TGTGCCAGCAGCGTAACAGGGGAGAGTACAGATACGCAGTATTTT	CASSVTGESTDTQYF
TRBV7-2	TRBJ2-5	14	many	TRBD2	TGTGCCAGCAGCTTGGGGACTAATGGAGAGACCCAGTACTTC	CASSLGTNGETQYF
TRBV10-3	TRBJ2-7	14	.	TRBD1	TGTGCCATCTCGATCGACAGGGTGTTCTACGAGCAGTACTTC	CAISIDRVFYEQYF
TRBV3-1	TRBJ2-3	15	.	.	TGTGCCAGCAGCCGAGCCGGAACAGGGTCAGATACGCAGTATTTT	CASSRAGTGSDTQYF
TRBV5-1	TRBJ1-6	17	few	.	TGCGCCAGCAGCCCCATCGGACGGAGCTCCTATAATTCACCCCTCCACTTT	CASSPIGRSSYNSPLHF
TRBV7-2	TRBJ1-3	13	many	.	TGTGCCAGCAGCCGGACGGCTGGAAACACCATATATTTT	CASSRTAGNTIYF
TRBV10-3	TRBJ2-6	15	.	.	TGTGCCATCAGTCGACTCGGGGCTGGGGCCAACGTCCTGACTTTC	CAISRLGAGANVLTF
TRBV20-1	TRBJ1-1	14	.	.	TGCAGTGCTAGAGCTTCCACATTGAACACTGAAGCTTTCTTT	CSARASTLNTEAFF
TRBV5-4	TRBJ2-7	13	few	TRBD1	TGTGCCAGCACCTTAGGGACAGGGGACGAGCAGTACTTC	CASTLGTGDEQYF
TRBV9	TRBJ2-5	15	.	.	TGTGCCAGCAGCGTATCCTTTGGGGTGGGGGAGACCCAGTACTTC	CASSVSFGVGETQYF
TRBV14	TRBJ2-3	18	many	TRBD1	TGTGCCAGCAGCCAAAAAGTGTGGGACAGCCCCAAAGCTCTAGCGCAGTATTTT	CASSQKVWDSPKALAQYF
TRBV7-2	TRBJ1-3	12	many	.	TGTGCCAGCAGCTTTTCTGGAAACACCATATATTTT	CASSFSGNTIYF
TRBV19	TRBJ2-7	16	many	.	TGTGCCAGTAGTATAGCGAATCACAGGGACGCCTACGAGCAGTACTTC	CASSIANHRDAYEQYF
TRBV6-5	TRBJ2-1	14	.	.	TGTGCCAGCAGTTACGGACGTTGGGGTAATGAGCAGTTCTTC	CASSYGRWGNEQFF
TRBV20-1	TRBJ1-1	15	many	TRBD1	TGCAGTACCTGGGGACAGGACGGGGTCGCCACTGAAGCTTTCTTT	CSTWGQDGVATEAFF
TRBV28	TRBJ2-3	14	few	.	TGTGCCAGCAGCTACCCGGGGACCCCCGATACGCAGTATTTT	CASSYPGTPDTQYF
TRBV3-1	TRBJ1-1	14	.	.	TGTGCCAGCAGCCAATCCGATTTGAACACTGAAGCTTTCTTT	CASSQSDLNTEAFF
TRBV10-3	TRBJ1-6	16	few	.	TGTGCCATCAGTGAAGCAGGGCCATCCTATAATTCACCCCTCCACTTT	CAISEAGPSYNSPLHF
TRBV6-2/TRBV6-3	TRBJ2-3	14	many	.	TGTGCCAGCAGTTACGAGCGGTTCTCAGATACGCAGTATTTT	CASSYERFSDTQYF
TRBV4-2	TRBJ2-1	17	.	TRBD2	TGTGCCAGCAGCCAAGCCGCCCTAGCGGGGGGGTACAATGAGCAGTTCTTC	CASSQAALAGGYNEQFF
TRBV18	TRBJ2-6	15	.	TRBD1	TGTGCCAGCTCACCCGGGACAGCCGGGGCCAACGTCCTGACTTTC	CASSPGTAGANVLTF
TRBV18	TRBJ2-5	19	few	TRBD2	TGTGCCAGCTCACCGATATCGAGACTAGCGGGGGTGCCAGCGGAGACCCAGTACTTC	CASSPISRLAGVPAETQYF
TRBV20-1	TRBJ2-2	20	few	TRBD2	TGCAGTGCTAGAGACCACCCCGGGACTAGCGGGGGGGGAAACACCGGGGAGCTGTTTTTT	CSARDHPGTSGGGNTGELFF
TRBV5-1	TRBJ1-4	14	.	.	TGCGCCAGCAGCTTGGGCCAGGATAATGAAAAACTGTTTTTT	CASSLGQDNEKLFF